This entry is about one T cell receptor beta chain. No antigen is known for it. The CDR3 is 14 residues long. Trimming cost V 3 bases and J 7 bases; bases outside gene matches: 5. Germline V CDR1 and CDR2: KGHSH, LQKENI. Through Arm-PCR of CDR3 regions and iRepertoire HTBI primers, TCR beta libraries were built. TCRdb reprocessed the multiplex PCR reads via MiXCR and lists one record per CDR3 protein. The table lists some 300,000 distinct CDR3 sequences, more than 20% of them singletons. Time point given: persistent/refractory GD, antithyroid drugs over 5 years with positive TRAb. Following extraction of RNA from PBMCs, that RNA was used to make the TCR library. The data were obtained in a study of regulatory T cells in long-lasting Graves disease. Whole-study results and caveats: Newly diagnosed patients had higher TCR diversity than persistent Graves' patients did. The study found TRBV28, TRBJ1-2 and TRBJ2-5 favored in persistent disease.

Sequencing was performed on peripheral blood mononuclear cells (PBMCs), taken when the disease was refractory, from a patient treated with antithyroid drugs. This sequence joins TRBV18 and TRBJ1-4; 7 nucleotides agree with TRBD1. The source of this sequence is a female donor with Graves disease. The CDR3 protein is CASSPDRAGEKLFF. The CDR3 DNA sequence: TGTGCCAGCTCACCCGACAGGGCTGGTGAAAAACTGTTTTTT.